This record concerns one TCR beta chain sequence. V lost 3 bases to trimming and J lost 0 bases; unmatched junction nucleotides: 5. The CDR3 totals 17 residues. Germline V gives CDR1 KGHSH, CDR2 LQKENI. The data are from a study of shared clonotypes between healthy human individuals. Caucasian adults living in Nashville, Tennessee, provided all samples. Each unsorted sample relied on about 90 million PBMCs as its source of genomic DNA. TCRdb's table, derived via immunoSEQ multiplex PCR, lists solely in-frame clones and lacks some. This table has about 490,000 clones, 76% appearing once. The receptor was isolated from a woman aged 35 to 49 in good health. Some clones in this sample may be carry-over from other donors' samples. The sequenced material came from PBMCs. This sequence joins TRBV18 and TRBJ2-3; 11 bases align to TRBD2. CDR3 sequence (DNA): TGTGCCAGCTCACCGGCTAGCGGGAGGAGGAGCACAGATACGCAGTATTTT. Translated, it gives CASSPASGRRSTDTQYF.